Shown below are 9 T cell receptor beta chains from a single sample sequenced in a study of Ad26.COV2.S vaccination and SARS-CoV-2 variants. Measured with immunoSEQ multiplex PCR; TCRdb has only the in-frame clones, and not every one. The sample includes about 440,000 clones, around nine tenths of them seen just once. Regarding treatment: over 15 received Ad26.COV2.S at low or high dose, single or two shots; a few received placebo; per-sample allocation not given. Sampling was done on day 63 after the first vaccine or placebo injection. Sample: peripheral blood, taken in a trial of Ad26.COV2.S vaccine versus placebo. All receptors derive from a person between 18 and 65 years old who received the Ad26.COV2.S COVID-19 vaccine or a placebo.

J is TRBJ2-1 and V is TRBV5-1; tentatively, D is TRBD2 (6 bases). The CDR3 totals 16 residues. Germline CDR1 is SGHRS and CDR2 is YFSETQ. With 0 bases removed from V and 8 bases from J, the gap between germline ends came to 18 bases. The CDR3 region is CASSLGFGAGPHEQFF. The CDR3 nucleotides are TGCGCCAGCAGCTTGGGGTTCGGAGCGGGTCCCCATGAGCAGTTCTTC.

This rearrangement joins TRBV10-2 to TRBJ1-6; D is unclear. CDR1 and CDR2 (germline): WSHSY, SAAADI. The CDR3 is made up of 16 amino acids. Trimming stripped 2 bases from V and 8 bases from J, with 16 bases between. CDR3 nucleotides: TGCGCCAGCAGTGAGCTGTGGGCAGGCCCCGATTCACCCCTCCACTTT. Translation gives CASSELWAGPDSPLHF.

The chain combines TRBV5-4 with TRBJ2-1; 7 bases fit TRBD2. The length of the CDR3 is 13 residues. The germline V gene encodes CDR1 SGHNT and CDR2 YYREEE (reference sequence). V lost 5 bases, J lost 5 bases, and 4 bases stayed unmatched. The chain's CDR3 is CASRPGTNNEQFF. DNA of the CDR3: TGTGCCAGCAGGCCCGGGACTAACAATGAGCAGTTCTTC.

V usage is TRBV11-1 and J usage is TRBJ2-3, with D perhaps matching TRBD1 (6 bases). The germline gives CDR1 SGHAT, CDR2 FQDESV (reference sequence). V was cut by 5 bases and J by 4 bases, with 16 bases left in between. The CDR3 has 15 amino acids. The CDR3 nucleotides are TGTGCCAGCAGCCCACGACAGGTGGGGGCAGATACGCAGTATTTT. Its translation: CASSPRQVGADTQYF.

The chain is built from TRBV19 and TRBJ2-5; D might be TRBD2 (6 bases). The V end lost 1 base, the J end lost 3 bases, and 15 bases lay between the germline ends. The CDR3 consists of 16 residues. Looked up from germline, CDR1 is LNHDA and CDR2 is SQIVND (reference sequence). CDR3 nucleotide sequence: TGTGCCAGTAGTATAGGGCTAGGTAGCGGAGAAGAGACCCAGTACTTC. Its protein is CASSIGLGSGEETQYF.

The CDR3 region has the DNA TGTGCCAGCAGCTTGGAGGGAAAGGGCTACGAGCAGTACTTC. The encoded protein is CASSLEGKGYEQYF. The chain combines TRBV5-5 with TRBJ2-7; D gene uncertain. The germline gives CDR1 SGHKS, CDR2 YYEKEE (reference sequence). V was pared by 0 bases and J by 3 bases, with 10 bases between. The CDR3 length is 14 residues.

This sequence joins TRBV5-1 and TRBJ1-1; the match to TRBD1 covers 7 bases. The J segment lost 0 bases and the V segment lost 4 bases, leaving 3 bases of the junction unmatched. Germline V lookup: CDR1 SGHRS, CDR2 YFSETQ. This CDR3 has 14 residues. CDR3 protein: CASSTTGVNTEAFF. The DNA for the CDR3 is TGCGCCAGCAGCACTACAGGGGTGAACACTGAAGCTTTCTTT.

V usage is TRBV2 and J usage is TRBJ2-1, with 7 nucleotides matching TRBD2. This CDR3 region has 14 residues. Germline-derived CDR1 and CDR2 are SNHLY and FYNNEI. V was pared by 4 bases and J by 6 bases, with 6 bases of the junction left unmatched. The CDR3 here is CASSGGRAGNEQFF. CDR3 coding DNA: TGTGCCAGCAGTGGTGGGAGGGCCGGCAATGAGCAGTTCTTC.

V is TRBV7-9 and J is TRBJ2-1, with a tentative D call TRBD2 (6 bases). Germline CDR1 is SEHNR and CDR2 is FQNEAQ (reference sequence). CDR3 length equals 15 residues. V lost 1 base to trimming and J lost 8 bases, with 15 bases between them. The CDR3 nucleotides are TGTGCCAGCAGCTTAGGGGCGCGGTCGGGGGATGAGCAGTTCTTC. Residues: CASSLGARSGDEQFF.